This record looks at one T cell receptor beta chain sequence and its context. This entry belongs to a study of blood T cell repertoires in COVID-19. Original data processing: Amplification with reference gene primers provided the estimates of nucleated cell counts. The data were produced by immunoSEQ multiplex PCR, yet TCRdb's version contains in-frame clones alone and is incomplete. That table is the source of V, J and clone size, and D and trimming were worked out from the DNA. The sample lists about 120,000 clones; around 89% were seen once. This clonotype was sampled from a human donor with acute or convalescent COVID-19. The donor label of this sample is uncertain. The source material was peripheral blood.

CDR3 coding DNA: TGTGCCAGCAGCGTAGGGCCAGGGGGCGCAGAGACCCAGTACTTC. The encoded protein is CASSVGPGGAETQYF. The genes are TRBV9 and TRBJ2-5; 8 bases match TRBD1. Looked up from germline, CDR1 is SGDLS and CDR2 is YYNGEE. The CDR3 runs to 15 residues. V was pared by 0 bases and J by 4 bases, with 5 bases of the junction left unmatched.